This is a list of T cell receptor beta chains from one sample in a study of T cell responses to AZD1222 COVID-19 vaccine. Sequencing used immunoSEQ multiplex PCR; TCRdb keeps in-frame clones, though not all of them. The sample records more than 95,000 clones, around 92% being singletons. The sample was peripheral blood, taken on day 0 of AZD1222 vaccination. Every receptor here comes from an adult in good health. The CDR3 runs from the conserved cysteine through the conserved F or W. Fields, in order: J gene, clone size, V gene, D gene, CDR3 DNA, CDR3 protein. A D gene is named only where the DNA matches it firmly. Not all rows give a size; the values are once, few, many and, for expanded clones, a class.

>TRBJ1-5|NA|TRBV5-6|NA
TGTGCCAGCAGCATGTCGAGCAATCAGCCCCAGCATTTT
CASSMSSNQPQHF
>TRBJ1-2|NA|TRBV19|NA
TGTGCCAGTAGAGAGAGAAGGGGAGTGCGTGGCTACACCTTC
CASRERRGVRGYTF
>TRBJ2-2|NA|TRBV5-6|NA
TGTGCCAGCAGCTTTTACACGAACACCGGGGAGCTGTTTTTT
CASSFYTNTGELFF
>TRBJ2-1|once|TRBV28|NA
TGTGCCAGCAGTCCAACCTACAATGAGCAGTTCTTC
CASSPTYNEQFF
>TRBJ1-1|NA|TRBV5-4|NA
TGTGCCAGCAGCTTTAGTCGAAGGGTAATCACCTACATGAACACTGAAGCTTTCTTT
CASSFSRRVITYMNTEAFF
>TRBJ2-2|NA|TRBV5-1|NA
TGCGCCAGCAGCTTAGCAGGGATTACCGGGGAGCTGTTTTTT
CASSLAGITGELFF
>TRBJ1-4|NA|TRBV18|NA
TGTGCCAGCTCACCCGGGCCTCTTAATGAAAAACTGTTTTTT
CASSPGPLNEKLFF
>TRBJ2-7|NA|TRBV29-1|NA
TGCAGCGCTGACGGGCCATCCTACGAGCAGTACTTC
CSADGPSYEQYF
>TRBJ2-7|NA|TRBV7-9|TRBD2
TGTGCCAGCAGCTTTCTGTCACGGGGAACTAGCGGGGTCTCCTACGAGCAGTACTTC
CASSFLSRGTSGVSYEQYF
>TRBJ2-5|NA|TRBV11-2|NA
TGTGCCAGCAGCCCGGGATATGCCCAGTACTTC
CASSPGYAQYF
>TRBJ1-1|few|TRBV7-3|TRBD1
TGTGCCAGCAGCTTATCGGCAGGGGGGGCCACTGAAGCTTTCTTT
CASSLSAGGATEAFF
>TRBJ2-3|NA|TRBV24-1|NA
TGTGCCACCAGTGTCGACAGCGTTACGCAGTATTTT
CATSVDSVTQYF
>TRBJ2-5|NA|TRBV14|NA
TGTGCCAGCAGCCCCGAGACCCGCTGGGAGACCCAGTACTTC
CASSPETRWETQYF
>TRBJ2-3|NA|TRBV7-9|TRBD2
TGTGCCAGCAGCTCCTCACTAGCGGGGGCCCTCGCAGATACGCAGTATTTT
CASSSSLAGALADTQYF
>TRBJ2-7|once|TRBV7-9|NA
TGTGCCAGCAGCTTACAAAACACCTACTACGAGCAGTACTTC
CASSLQNTYYEQYF
>TRBJ1-5|NA|TRBV18|TRBD1
TGTGCCAGCTCAGATAATCGGACAGGGGTCAATCAGCCCCAGCATTTT
CASSDNRTGVNQPQHF
>TRBJ2-1|NA|TRBV18|NA
TGTGCCAGCTCACCACCCCCCTCCCGCGCTGAGCAGTTCTTC
CASSPPPSRAEQFF
>TRBJ1-5|once|TRBV5-6|TRBD1
TGTGCCAGCAGCTTGGCAGGGGGACGGGGCAATCAGCCCCAGCATTTT
CASSLAGGRGNQPQHF
>TRBJ2-7|NA|TRBV5-1|NA
TGCGCCAGCAGCTTGGATCGGGACGAGCAGTACTTC
CASSLDRDEQYF
>TRBJ1-1|NA|TRBV5-6|TRBD1
TGTGCCAGCAGCTTGGGTGGGGGGACAGGAACTGAAGCTTTCTTT
CASSLGGGTGTEAFF
>TRBJ2-7|NA|TRBV29-1|TRBD2
TGCAGTGGGAGGGACCCGGACTCCTACGAGCAGTACTTC
CSGRDPDSYEQYF
>TRBJ2-1|NA|TRBV5-1|TRBD2
TGCGCCAGCAGCCCATACCCACTGGTTGCGGGAGGGACCAATGAGCAGTTCTTC
CASSPYPLVAGGTNEQFF
>TRBJ2-7|NA|TRBV19|TRBD1
TGTGCCAGTAGTATAGCAACAGGGGGCTTCTACGAGCAGTACTTC
CASSIATGGFYEQYF
>TRBJ2-7|few|TRBV7-2|NA
TGTGCCAGCAGCTTTTCGATTGGGTACGAGCAGTACTTC
CASSFSIGYEQYF
>TRBJ2-4|NA|TRBV4-3|NA
TGCGCCAGCAGCCAAGAATGGCGAAACATTCAGTACTTC
CASSQEWRNIQYF
>TRBJ2-3|NA|TRBV7-3|TRBD2
TGTGCCAGCAGCTTAAGGGGAGGGGCCCCCACAGATACGCAGTATTTT
CASSLRGGAPTDTQYF
>TRBJ2-3|NA|TRBV19|TRBD2
TGTGCCAGTGGGACTAGCGGGAGTTCAGATACGCAGTATTTT
CASGTSGSSDTQYF
>TRBJ2-7|NA|TRBV2|NA
TGTGCCAGCAGTAGAAACTTACAGGGCCACGAGCAGTACTTC
CASSRNLQGHEQYF
>TRBJ1-5|NA|TRBV12-3/TRBV12-4|NA
TGTGCCAGCAGTTTACCCGATCAGCCCCAGCATTTT
CASSLPDQPQHF
>TRBJ2-1|once|TRBV5-1|TRBD2
TGCGCCAGCAGCCCCTCCGGGACTAGCGGAACTGAGCAGTTCTTC
CASSPSGTSGTEQFF
>TRBJ2-5|NA|TRBV10-1|TRBD1
TGCGCCAGCAGTGACGAGGGGGCGGAGACCCAGTACTTC
CASSDEGAETQYF
>TRBJ2-1|few|TRBV10-3|TRBD2
TGTGCCATCAGTGAGTCCGGGACTAGCGGGCACAGCTCCTACAATGAGCAGTTCTTC
CAISESGTSGHSSYNEQFF
>TRBJ2-7|NA|TRBV19|NA
TGTGCCAGTAGTATAACCACCACCTACGAGCAGTACTTC
CASSITTTYEQYF
>TRBJ2-1|NA|TRBV6-1|NA
TGTGCCAGCAGTGAAATTCGGGGCAATGAGCAGTTCTTC
CASSEIRGNEQFF
>TRBJ2-1|NA|TRBV3-1/TRBV3-2|TRBD2
TGTGCCAGCAGCCAGTCCCTTAGCGGGAGCCGTGAGCAGTTCTTC
CASSQSLSGSREQFF
>TRBJ1-4|once|TRBV27|TRBD1
TGTGCCAGCAGGTGGACAGGGACTAATGAAAAACTGTTTTTT
CASRWTGTNEKLFF
>TRBJ1-2|NA|TRBV2|NA
TGTGCCAGCAGGACGGGTCAGGGCTATGGCTACACCTTC
CASRTGQGYGYTF
>TRBJ1-2|NA|TRBV29-1|TRBD1
TGCAGCGTTGACCGGGACAGGGGGGTGTATGGCTACACCTTC
CSVDRDRGVYGYTF
>TRBJ2-7|NA|TRBV5-4|NA
TGTGCCAGCAGCTCAACGGCCTCACCCTCTCGCGAGCAGTACTTC
CASSSTASPSREQYF
>TRBJ2-7|NA|TRBV10-2|NA
TGCGCCAGCAGGACCTCAGATCTAGTATTCTCCTACGAGCAGTACTTC
CASRTSDLVFSYEQYF
>TRBJ1-1|NA|TRBV6-2/TRBV6-3|NA
TGTGCCAGCAGTTTTGACGGGGGGAACACTGAAGCTTTCTTT
CASSFDGGNTEAFF
>TRBJ2-6|NA|TRBV19|NA
TGTGCCAGTAGTATAGATTGGGCCTCTGGGGCCAACGTCCTGACTTTC
CASSIDWASGANVLTF
>TRBJ2-1|NA|TRBV19|TRBD2
TGTGCCAGTAGTTCGGGGACTAGGTCGAACAATGAGCAGTTCTTC
CASSSGTRSNNEQFF
>TRBJ2-7|NA|TRBV5-6|NA
TGTGCCAGCAGCTCGAACGCCCGGTTAACCTACGAGCAGTACTTC
CASSSNARLTYEQYF
>TRBJ1-4|NA|TRBV19|NA
TGTGCCAGTAGTATAGGAACAGGTATTAATGAAAAACTGTTTTTT
CASSIGTGINEKLFF
>TRBJ2-1|NA|TRBV7-3|NA
TGTGCCAGCAGCTTAACACGGTCTAGATACAATGAGCAGTTCTTC
CASSLTRSRYNEQFF
>TRBJ2-3|NA|TRBV9|NA
TGTGCCAGCAGCGTAGTAGGGGGGCAATCAGATACGCAGTATTTT
CASSVVGGQSDTQYF
>TRBJ2-7|NA|TRBV6-2/TRBV6-3|NA
TGTGCCAGCAGTCGCGCAGGGAATTCCCTCTACGAGCAGTACTTC
CASSRAGNSLYEQYF
>TRBJ2-7|NA|TRBV28|NA
TGTGCCAGCAGTTTGAGGACCCTACCCTACGAGCAGTACTTC
CASSLRTLPYEQYF